A single sample is the source of the 5 T cell receptor beta chains below, sequenced in a study of shared T cell receptors in the human thymus. Clones were read by immunoSEQ multiplex PCR, and TCRdb kept only the in-frame ones, dropping some. The profile shows 650,000 to 950,000 clones, 80% to 90% of them singletons. This same sample was also taken into another study, of human thymus T cells.

The sequenced material came from thymocytes. These receptors came from a girl under three years old with a congenital heart defect.

The chain couples TRBV4-1 to TRBJ2-7; 10 nucleotides match TRBD2. CDR1 is MGHRA and CDR2 is YSYEKL in the germline V gene. The CDR3 consists of 18 residues. V was clipped by 1 base and J by 0 bases; unmatched bases: 9. CDR3 sequence: CASSQVLTSGLSSYEQYF. DNA of the CDR3: TGCGCCAGCAGCCAAGTATTGACTAGCGGGCTAAGCTCCTACGAGCAGTACTTC.

This clone was observed once. V is TRBV2 and J is TRBJ1-5; a possible D gene is TRBD1 (6 bases). From germline, CDR1 is SNHLY and CDR2 FYNNEI. Trimming left V 2 bases short and J 0 bases short, with 8 bases between. This CDR3 spans 15 amino acids. CDR3 in DNA: TGTGCCAGCAGTGAAAACAGGGATAGCAATCAGCCCCAGCATTTT. Translating gives CASSENRDSNQPQHF.

The chain couples TRBV6-1 to TRBJ2-7; D gene unclear. V lost 3 bases and J 2 bases, leaving 11 bases between the germline ends. Germline assignment: CDR1 MNHNS and CDR2 SASEGT. The CDR3 consists of 14 residues. The DNA of the CDR3 is TGTGCCAGCAGTGATCGCAGGCCAACCTACGAGCAGTACTTC. Its protein is CASSDRRPTYEQYF.

This chain connects TRBV28 to TRBJ2-7, with 9 bases lining up with TRBD1. The CDR3 runs 14 residues. V dropped 6 bases and J dropped 3; count of bases not matched to a gene: 6. Germline-derived CDR1 and CDR2 are MDHEN and SYDVKM. The CDR3 DNA reads TGTGCCAGCAGGGCGGGACAGGGATACTACGAGCAGTACTTC. This gives the protein CASRAGQGYYEQYF.

The chain recombines TRBV20-1 with TRBJ2-5, with 8 bases identical to TRBD2. Germline CDR1 is DFQATT and CDR2 is SNEGSKA (reference sequence). The CDR3 runs to 11 residues. The CDR3 protein is CSAGGDETQYF. CDR3 bases: TGCAGCGCGGGGGGCGATGAGACCCAGTACTTC.